This T cell receptor beta chain originates from a study of blood T cell repertoires in COVID-19. In the original analysis: The assay estimated nucleated cells by amplifying reference gene primers. Profiling relied on immunoSEQ multiplex PCR, and the TCRdb table lists in-frame clones only, not all of them. Clonal size and the V and J genes are those of that table, whereas D and trimming came from the DNA. The data hold tens of thousands of clones, with 73% observed a single time. This CDR3 has 16 residues. The germline V gene has CDR1 MNHEY and CDR2 SMNVEV (reference sequence). Trimming cost V 4 bases and J 5 bases, with 20 bases left between them.

The J gene is TRBJ1-2, the V gene TRBV27; weak D call: TRBD1 (5 bases). Sequencing used peripheral blood. The receptor's source is a human donor in a cohort sampled during active or convalescent COVID-19. In nucleotides, the CDR3 is TGTGCCAGCAGTTCTTCAACCGACAGAAAGATATATGGCTACACCTTC. Its translation is CASSSSTDRKIYGYTF.